These T cell receptor beta chains were read from a single sample in a study of regulatory T cells in long-lasting Graves disease. TCRdb recomputed calls from the multiplex PCR reads with MiXCR, one row per CDR3 protein. The table has fewer than 600,000 distinct CDR3 sequences, about 20% seen once. Specimen: peripheral blood mononuclear cells (PBMCs), collected when the disease was refractory, from a patient treated with antithyroid drugs. The receptors originated from a female donor with Graves disease. Both conserved end residues are part of each CDR3. A D gene is named only where the DNA matches it firmly. A clone size is listed for some rows: how often the clone was seen (once, few, many), or a class if it is expanded.

clone size: few
D gene: .
V gene: TRBV28
J gene: TRBJ2-7
CDR3 protein: CASSGRSINYEQYF
CDR3 DNA: TGTGCCAGCAGTGGGCGGTCAATAAACTACGAGCAGTACTTC

clone size: many
D gene: .
V gene: TRBV6-1
J gene: TRBJ1-1
CDR3 protein: CASSDLGFHVPEAFF
CDR3 DNA: TGTGCCAGCAGTGACCTTGGTTTTCATGTGCCCGAAGCTTTCTTT

clone size: many
D gene: .
V gene: TRBV28
J gene: TRBJ2-6
CDR3 protein: CASSLEGSGANVLTF
CDR3 DNA: TGTGCCAGCAGTTTAGAGGGCTCTGGGGCCAACGTCCTGACTTTC

clone size: many
D gene: .
V gene: TRBV18
J gene: TRBJ1-5
CDR3 protein: CASSPPNQPQHF
CDR3 DNA: TGTGCCAGCAGCCCCCCCAATCAGCCCCAGCATTTT

clone size: .
D gene: TRBD2
V gene: TRBV6-1
J gene: TRBJ2-1
CDR3 protein: CASTTSGRRNEQFF
CDR3 DNA: TGTGCCAGCACAACTAGCGGGAGGAGAAATGAGCAGTTCTTC

clone size: many
D gene: TRBD2
V gene: TRBV7-3
J gene: TRBJ2-2
CDR3 protein: CASSSSGGITGELFF
CDR3 DNA: TGTGCCAGCAGCTCTAGCGGGGGTATAACCGGGGAGCTGTTTTTT

clone size: few
D gene: TRBD2
V gene: TRBV28
J gene: TRBJ2-1
CDR3 protein: CASRGGGGYNEQFF
CDR3 DNA: TGTGCCAGCAGGGGTGGCGGGGGATACAATGAGCAGTTCTTC

clone size: .
D gene: .
V gene: TRBV7-2
J gene: TRBJ1-1
CDR3 protein: CASSQDRGSEAFF
CDR3 DNA: TGCGCCAGCAGCCAAGATAGAGGGTCTGAAGCTTTCTTT

clone size: .
D gene: TRBD2
V gene: TRBV29-1
J gene: TRBJ2-2
CDR3 protein: CSVDLYGRARGNTGELFF
CDR3 DNA: TGCAGCGTTGATCTCTACGGGAGGGCCAGGGGGAACACCGGGGAGCTGTTTTTT

clone size: .
D gene: .
V gene: TRBV7-8
J gene: TRBJ2-7
CDR3 protein: CASSLDLGEQYF
CDR3 DNA: TGTGCCAGCAGCTTAGACCTGGGAGAGCAGTACTTC

clone size: few
D gene: TRBD1
V gene: TRBV19
J gene: TRBJ2-5
CDR3 protein: CASSGDREETQYF
CDR3 DNA: TGTGCCAGTAGCGGGGACAGGGAAGAGACCCAGTACTTC

clone size: .
D gene: TRBD1
V gene: TRBV5-5
J gene: TRBJ2-5
CDR3 protein: CASSSSGTGLGETQYF
CDR3 DNA: TGTGCCAGCAGCTCCTCCGGGACAGGGTTGGGGGAGACCCAGTACTTC